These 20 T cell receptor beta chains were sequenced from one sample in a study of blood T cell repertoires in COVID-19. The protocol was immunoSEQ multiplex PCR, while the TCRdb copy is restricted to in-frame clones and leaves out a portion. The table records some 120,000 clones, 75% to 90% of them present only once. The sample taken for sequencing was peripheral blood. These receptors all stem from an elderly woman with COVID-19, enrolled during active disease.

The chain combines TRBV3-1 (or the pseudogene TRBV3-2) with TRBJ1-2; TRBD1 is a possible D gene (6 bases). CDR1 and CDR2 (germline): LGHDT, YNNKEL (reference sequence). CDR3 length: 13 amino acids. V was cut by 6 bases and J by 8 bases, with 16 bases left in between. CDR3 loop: CASSYADRRGYTF. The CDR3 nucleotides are TGTGCCAGCAGTTACGCTGACAGGAGGGGCTACACCTTC.

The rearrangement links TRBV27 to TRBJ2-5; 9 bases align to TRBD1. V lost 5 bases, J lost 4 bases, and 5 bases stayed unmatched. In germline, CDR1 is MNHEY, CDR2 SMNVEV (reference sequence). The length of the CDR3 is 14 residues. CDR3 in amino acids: CASSIGQGRETQYF. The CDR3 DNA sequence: TGTGCCAGCAGTATAGGACAGGGGAGAGAGACCCAGTACTTC.

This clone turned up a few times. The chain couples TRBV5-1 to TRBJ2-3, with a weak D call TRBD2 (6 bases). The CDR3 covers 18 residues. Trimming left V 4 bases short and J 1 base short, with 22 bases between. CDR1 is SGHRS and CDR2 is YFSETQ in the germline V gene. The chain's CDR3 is CASSLEGGTNPRTDTQYF. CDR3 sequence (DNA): TGCGCCAGCAGCCTGGAGGGCGGGACGAACCCGCGCACAGATACGCAGTATTTT. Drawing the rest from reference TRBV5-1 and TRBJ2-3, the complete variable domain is KAGVTQTPRYLIKTRGQQVTLSCSPISGHRSVSWYQQTPGQGLQFLFEYFSETQRNKGNFPGRFSGRQFSNSRSEMNVSTLELGDSALYLCASSLEGGTNPRTDTQYFGPGTRLTVL.

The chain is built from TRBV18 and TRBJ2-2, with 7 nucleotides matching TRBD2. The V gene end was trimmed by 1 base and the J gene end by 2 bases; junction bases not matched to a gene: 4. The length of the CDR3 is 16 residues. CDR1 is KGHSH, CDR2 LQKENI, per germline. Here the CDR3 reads CASSPRLAVNTGELFF. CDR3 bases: TGTGCCAGCTCACCACGGCTAGCGGTTAACACCGGGGAGCTGTTTTTT.

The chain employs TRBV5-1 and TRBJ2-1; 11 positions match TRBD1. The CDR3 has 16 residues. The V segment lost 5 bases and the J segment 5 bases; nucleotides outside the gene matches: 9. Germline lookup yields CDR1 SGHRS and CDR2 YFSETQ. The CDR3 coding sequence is TGCGCCAGCAGTTTGAATGGACAGGGGGCCGACAATGAGCAGTTCTTC. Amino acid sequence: CASSLNGQGADNEQFF.

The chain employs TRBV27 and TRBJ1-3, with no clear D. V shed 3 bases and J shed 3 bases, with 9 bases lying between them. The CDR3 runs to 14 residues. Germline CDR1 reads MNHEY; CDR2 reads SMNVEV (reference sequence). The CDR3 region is CASSLSDRGNTIYF. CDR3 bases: TGTGCCAGCAGTTTGAGCGACCGTGGAAACACCATATATTTT.

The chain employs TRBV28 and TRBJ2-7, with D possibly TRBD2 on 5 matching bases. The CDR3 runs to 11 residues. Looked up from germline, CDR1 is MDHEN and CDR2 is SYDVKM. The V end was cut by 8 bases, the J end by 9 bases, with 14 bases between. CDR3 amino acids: CASSLVGAQYF. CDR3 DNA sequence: TGTGCCAGCTCCCTTGTGGGAGCGCAGTACTTC.

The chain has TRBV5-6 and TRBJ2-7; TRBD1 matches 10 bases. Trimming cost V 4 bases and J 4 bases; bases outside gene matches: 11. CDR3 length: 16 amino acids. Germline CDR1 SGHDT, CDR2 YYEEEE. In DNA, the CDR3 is TGTGCCAGCAGCCTTCCGGGACAGGGGCTAGGGTACGAGCAGTACTTC. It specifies CASSLPGQGLGYEQYF.

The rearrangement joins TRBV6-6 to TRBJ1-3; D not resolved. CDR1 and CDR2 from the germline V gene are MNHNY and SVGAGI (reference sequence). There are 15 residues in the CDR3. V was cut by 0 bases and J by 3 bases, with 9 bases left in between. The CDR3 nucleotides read TGTGCCAGCAGTTACTCCGAGGGAGGTGGAAACACCATATATTTT. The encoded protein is CASSYSEGGGNTIYF.

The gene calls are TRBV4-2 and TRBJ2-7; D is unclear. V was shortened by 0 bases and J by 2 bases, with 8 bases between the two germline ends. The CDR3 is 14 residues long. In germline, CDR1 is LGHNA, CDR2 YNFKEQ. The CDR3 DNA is TGTGCCAGCAGCCAAGATCCTCAGGCCTACGAGCAGTACTTC. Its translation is CASSQDPQAYEQYF.

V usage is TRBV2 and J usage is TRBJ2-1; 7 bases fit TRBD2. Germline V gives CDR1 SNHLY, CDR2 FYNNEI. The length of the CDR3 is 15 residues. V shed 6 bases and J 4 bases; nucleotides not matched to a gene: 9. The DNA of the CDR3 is TGTGCCAGCAGCTCTAGCGGAGTCGGGTACAATGAGCAGTTCTTC. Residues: CASSSSGVGYNEQFF.

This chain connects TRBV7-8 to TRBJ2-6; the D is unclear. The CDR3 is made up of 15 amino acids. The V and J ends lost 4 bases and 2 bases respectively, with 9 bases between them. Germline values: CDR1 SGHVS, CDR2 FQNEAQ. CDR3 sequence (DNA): TGTGCCAGCAGCTCACGAGTAGCTGGGGCCAACGTCCTGACTTTC. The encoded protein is CASSSRVAGANVLTF.

CDR3 nucleotide sequence: TGTGCCAGCAGCGCCTGGACGGGGGAAAAACTGTTTTTT. Translation: CASSAWTGEKLFF. The rearrangement links TRBV7-2 to TRBJ1-4; D is undetermined. The CDR3 extends over 13 amino acids. V shed 5 bases and J shed 8 bases, with 12 bases lying between them. Germline-derived CDR1 and CDR2 are SGHTA and FQGNSA.

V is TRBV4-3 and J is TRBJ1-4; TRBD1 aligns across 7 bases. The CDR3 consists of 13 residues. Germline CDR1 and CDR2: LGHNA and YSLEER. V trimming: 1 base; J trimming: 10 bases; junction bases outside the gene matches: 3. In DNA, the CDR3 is TGCGCCAGCAGCCAAGCCAGGGACAGAAAACTGTTTTTT. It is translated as CASSQARDRKLFF.

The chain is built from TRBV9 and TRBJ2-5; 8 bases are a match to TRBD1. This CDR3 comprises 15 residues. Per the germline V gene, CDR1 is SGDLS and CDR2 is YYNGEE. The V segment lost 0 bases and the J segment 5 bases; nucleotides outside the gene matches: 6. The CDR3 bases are TGTGCCAGCAGCGTAGGAGGACAGGGTGTGGAGACCCAGTACTTC. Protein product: CASSVGGQGVETQYF.

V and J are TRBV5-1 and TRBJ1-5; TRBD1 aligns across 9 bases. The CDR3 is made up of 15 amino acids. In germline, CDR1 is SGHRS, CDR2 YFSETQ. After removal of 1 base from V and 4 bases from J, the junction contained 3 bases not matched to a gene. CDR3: CASSLTGTGNQPQHF. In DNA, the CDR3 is TGCGCCAGCAGCTTGACCGGGACAGGGAATCAGCCCCAGCATTTT.

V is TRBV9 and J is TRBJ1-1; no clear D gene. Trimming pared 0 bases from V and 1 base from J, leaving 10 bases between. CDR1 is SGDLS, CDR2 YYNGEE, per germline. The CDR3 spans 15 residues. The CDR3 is CASSVAAGRNTEAFF. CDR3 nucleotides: TGTGCCAGCAGCGTAGCGGCGGGCCGGAACACTGAAGCTTTCTTT.

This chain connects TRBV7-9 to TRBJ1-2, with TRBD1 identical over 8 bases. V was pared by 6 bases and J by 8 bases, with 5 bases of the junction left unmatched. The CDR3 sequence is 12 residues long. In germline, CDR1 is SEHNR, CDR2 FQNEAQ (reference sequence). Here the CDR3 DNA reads TGTGCCAGCAGTTATGACAGGGGAGGCTACACCTTC. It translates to CASSYDRGGYTF.

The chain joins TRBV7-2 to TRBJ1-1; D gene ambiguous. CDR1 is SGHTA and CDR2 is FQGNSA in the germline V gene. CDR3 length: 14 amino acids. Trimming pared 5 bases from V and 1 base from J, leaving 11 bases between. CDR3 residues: CASSAENQNTEAFF. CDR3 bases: TGTGCCAGCAGCGCGGAAAATCAGAACACTGAAGCTTTCTTT.

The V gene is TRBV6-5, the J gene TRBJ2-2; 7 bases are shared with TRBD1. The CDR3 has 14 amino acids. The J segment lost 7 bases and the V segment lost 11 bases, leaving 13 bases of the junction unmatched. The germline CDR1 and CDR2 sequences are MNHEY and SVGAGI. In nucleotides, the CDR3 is TGTGCCGGAGATATTACAGGGGTGGACGGGGAGCTGTTTTTT. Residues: CAGDITGVDGELFF.